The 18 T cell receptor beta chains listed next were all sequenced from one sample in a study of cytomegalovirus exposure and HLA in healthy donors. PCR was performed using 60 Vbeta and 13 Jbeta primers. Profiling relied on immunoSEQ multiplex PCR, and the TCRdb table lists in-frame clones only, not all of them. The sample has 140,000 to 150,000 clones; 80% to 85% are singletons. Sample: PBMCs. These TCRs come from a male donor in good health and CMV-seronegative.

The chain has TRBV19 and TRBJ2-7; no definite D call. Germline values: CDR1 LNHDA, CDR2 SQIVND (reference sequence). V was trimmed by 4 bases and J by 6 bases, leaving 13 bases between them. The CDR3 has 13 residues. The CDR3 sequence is CASSTRGRSEQYF. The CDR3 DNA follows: TGTGCCAGTAGTACTCGAGGCCGCAGCGAGCAGTACTTC.

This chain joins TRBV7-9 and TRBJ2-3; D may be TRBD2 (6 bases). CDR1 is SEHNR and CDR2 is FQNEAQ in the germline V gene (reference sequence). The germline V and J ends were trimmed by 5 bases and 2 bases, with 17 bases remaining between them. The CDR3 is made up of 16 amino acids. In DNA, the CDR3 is TGTGCCAGCAGCAATGTAGCTGGCGGGAACACAGATACGCAGTATTTT. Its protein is CASSNVAGGNTDTQYF.

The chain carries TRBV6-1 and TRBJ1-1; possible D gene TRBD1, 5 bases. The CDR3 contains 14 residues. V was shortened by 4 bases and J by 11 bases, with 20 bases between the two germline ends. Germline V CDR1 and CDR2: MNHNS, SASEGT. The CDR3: CASSALNGGLYAFF. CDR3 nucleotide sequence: TGTGCCAGCAGTGCATTGAATGGGGGGTTGTACGCTTTCTTT.

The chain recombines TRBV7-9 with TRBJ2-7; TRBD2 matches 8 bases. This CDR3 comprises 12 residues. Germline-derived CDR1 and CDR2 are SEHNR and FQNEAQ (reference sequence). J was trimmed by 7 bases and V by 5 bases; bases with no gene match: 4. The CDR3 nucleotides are TGTGCCAGCAGCACGGGGGGGAGGGAGCAGTACTTC. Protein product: CASSTGGREQYF. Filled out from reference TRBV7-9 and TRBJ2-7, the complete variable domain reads DTGVSQNPRHKITKRGQNVTFRCDPISEHNRLYWYRQTLGQGPEFLTYFQNEAQLEKSRLLSDRFSAERPKGSFSTLEIQRTEQGDSAMYLCASSTGGREQYFGPGTRLTVT.

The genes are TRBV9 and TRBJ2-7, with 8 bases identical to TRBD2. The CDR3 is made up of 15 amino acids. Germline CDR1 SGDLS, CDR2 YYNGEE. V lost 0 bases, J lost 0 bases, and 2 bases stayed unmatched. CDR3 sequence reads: CASSVDGGVSYEQYF. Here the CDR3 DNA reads TGTGCCAGCAGCGTAGACGGGGGGGTCTCCTACGAGCAGTACTTC.

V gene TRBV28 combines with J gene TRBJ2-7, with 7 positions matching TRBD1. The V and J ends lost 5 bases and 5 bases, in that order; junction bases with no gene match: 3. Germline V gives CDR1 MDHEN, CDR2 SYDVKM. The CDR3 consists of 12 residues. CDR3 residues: CASSLQGDEQYF. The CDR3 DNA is TGTGCCAGCAGTCTTCAGGGGGACGAGCAGTACTTC.

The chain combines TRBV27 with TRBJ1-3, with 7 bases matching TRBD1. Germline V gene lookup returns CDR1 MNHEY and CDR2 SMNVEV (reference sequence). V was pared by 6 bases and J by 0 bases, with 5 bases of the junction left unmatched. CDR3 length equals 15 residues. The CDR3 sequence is CASSRTGSSGNTIYF. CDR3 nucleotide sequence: TGTGCCAGCAGCCGGACAGGAAGCTCTGGAAACACCATATATTTT.

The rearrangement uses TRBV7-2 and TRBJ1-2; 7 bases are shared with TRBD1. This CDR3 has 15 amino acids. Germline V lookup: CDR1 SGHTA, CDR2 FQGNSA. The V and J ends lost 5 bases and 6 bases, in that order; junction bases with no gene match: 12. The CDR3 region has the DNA TGTGCCAGCAGCCATTACTTGGGTACAGGGGATGGCTACACCTTC. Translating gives CASSHYLGTGDGYTF. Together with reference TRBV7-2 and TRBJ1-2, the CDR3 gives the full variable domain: GAGVSQSPSNKVTEKGKDVELRCDPISGHTALYWYRQSLGQGLEFLIYFQGNSAPDKSGLPSDRFSAERTGGSVSTLTIQRTQQEDSAVYLCASSHYLGTGDGYTFGSGTRLTVV.

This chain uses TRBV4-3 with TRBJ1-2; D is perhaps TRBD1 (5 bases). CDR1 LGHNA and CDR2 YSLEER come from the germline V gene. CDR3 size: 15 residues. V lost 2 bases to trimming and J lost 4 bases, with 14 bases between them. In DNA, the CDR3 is TGCGCCAGCAGCCAATCCTCCTCAGGGTCCTATGGCTACACCTTC. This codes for CASSQSSSGSYGYTF.

The CDR3: CASSVAPLAGAYEQYF. CDR3 coding DNA: TGTGCCAGCAGCGTCGCGCCCCTAGCGGGGGCCTACGAGCAGTACTTC. This rearrangement joins TRBV9 to TRBJ2-7, with 10 bases fitting TRBD2. Per the germline V gene, CDR1 is SGDLS and CDR2 is YYNGEE. J lost 2 bases, V lost 2 bases, and 7 bases had no gene match. The CDR3 has 16 amino acids.

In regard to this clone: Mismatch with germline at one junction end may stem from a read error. The CDR3 is CASSLTALGTKAFF. CDR3 sequence (DNA): TGTGCCAGCAGCCTGACGGCGCTTGGCACTAAAGCTTTCTTT. The chain carries TRBV7-2 and TRBJ1-1, with no clear D. Looked up from germline, CDR1 is SGHTA and CDR2 is FQGNSA. The CDR3 consists of 14 residues.

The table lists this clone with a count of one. The CDR3 nucleotides are TGTGCCAGCTCACGGGAGAGGGTGAACTCTGGAAACACCATATATTTT. It codes for CASSRERVNSGNTIYF. The chain joins TRBV18 to TRBJ1-3, with D unresolved. There are 16 residues in the CDR3. CDR1 and CDR2 from the germline V gene are KGHSH and LQKENI. With 4 bases removed from V and 0 bases from J, the gap between germline ends came to 13 bases.

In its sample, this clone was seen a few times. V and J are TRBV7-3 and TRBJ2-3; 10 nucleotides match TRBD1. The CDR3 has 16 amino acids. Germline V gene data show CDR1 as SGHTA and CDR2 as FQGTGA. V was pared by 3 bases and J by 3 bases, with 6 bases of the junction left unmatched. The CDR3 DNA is TGTGCCAGCAGCTTCCGCCCGGGACAGGGGACAGATACGCAGTATTTT. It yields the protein CASSFRPGQGTDTQYF.

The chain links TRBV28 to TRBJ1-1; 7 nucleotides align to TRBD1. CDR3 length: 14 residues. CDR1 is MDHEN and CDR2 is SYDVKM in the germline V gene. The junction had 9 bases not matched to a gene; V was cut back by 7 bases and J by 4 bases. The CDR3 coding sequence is TGTGCCAGCAATAAAGACAGGGTGAGCACTGAAGCTTTCTTT. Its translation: CASNKDRVSTEAFF.

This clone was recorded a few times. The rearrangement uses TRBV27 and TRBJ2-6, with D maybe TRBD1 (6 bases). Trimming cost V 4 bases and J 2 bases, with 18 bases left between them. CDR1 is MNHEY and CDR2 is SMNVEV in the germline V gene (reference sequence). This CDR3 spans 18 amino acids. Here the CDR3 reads CASSSRGLLRTGANVLTF. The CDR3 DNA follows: TGTGCCAGCAGTTCCAGGGGTTTACTGCGTACTGGGGCCAACGTCCTGACTTTC.

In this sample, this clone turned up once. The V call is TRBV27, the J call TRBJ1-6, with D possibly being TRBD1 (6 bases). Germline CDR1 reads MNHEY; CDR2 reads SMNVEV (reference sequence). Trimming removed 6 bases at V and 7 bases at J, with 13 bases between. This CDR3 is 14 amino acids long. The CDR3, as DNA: TGTGCCAGCAGCCCCGGGACAAGGAATTCACCCCTCCACTTT. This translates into CASSPGTRNSPLHF.

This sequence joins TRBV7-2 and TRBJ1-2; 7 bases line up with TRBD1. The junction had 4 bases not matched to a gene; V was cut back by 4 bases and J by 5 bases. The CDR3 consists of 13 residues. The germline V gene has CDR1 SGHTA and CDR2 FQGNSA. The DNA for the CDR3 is TGTGCCAGCAGCTCGGGACAGAGATATGGCTACACCTTC. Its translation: CASSSGQRYGYTF.

The chain's CDR3 is CASSQVLGARTEAFF. The DNA for the CDR3 is TGTGCCAGCAGCCAAGTCCTGGGGGCACGCACTGAAGCTTTCTTT. The chain couples TRBV14 to TRBJ1-1, with TRBD1 as a possible D gene (6 bases). The germline V gene has CDR1 SGHDN and CDR2 FVKESK. Trimming pared 1 base from V and 4 bases from J, leaving 13 bases between. This CDR3 region has 15 residues.